Described below is a single T cell receptor beta chain sequence and its context. This sample was taken from a study of T cell changes during pregnancy in multiple sclerosis. The CDR3 totals 13 residues. Germline loops: CDR1 LNHNV, CDR2 YYDKDF (reference sequence). The V end lost 5 bases, the J end lost 7 bases, and 9 bases lay between the germline ends. Clones were sequenced by immunoSEQ multiplex PCR, and TCRdb holds only the in-frame ones, with some missing. The sample holds around 57,000 clones, about nine tenths seen once. The chain recombines TRBV15 with TRBJ1-6; D unresolved. This specimen was peripheral blood, taken in the first trimester of pregnancy. This TCR came from a female donor with multiple sclerosis, enrolled in a pregnancy study. The CDR3 sequence: CATSEGKNSPLHF. The CDR3, as DNA: TGTGCCACCAGCGAGGGAAAGAATTCACCCCTCCACTTT. Looking up the rest from reference TRBV15 and TRBJ1-6 gives the full variable domain: DAMVIQNPRYQVTQFGKPVTLSCSQTLNHNVMYWYQQKSSQAPKLLFHYYDKDFNNEADTPDNFQSRRPNTSFCFLDIRSPGLGDTAMYLCATSEGKNSPLHFGNGTRLTVT.